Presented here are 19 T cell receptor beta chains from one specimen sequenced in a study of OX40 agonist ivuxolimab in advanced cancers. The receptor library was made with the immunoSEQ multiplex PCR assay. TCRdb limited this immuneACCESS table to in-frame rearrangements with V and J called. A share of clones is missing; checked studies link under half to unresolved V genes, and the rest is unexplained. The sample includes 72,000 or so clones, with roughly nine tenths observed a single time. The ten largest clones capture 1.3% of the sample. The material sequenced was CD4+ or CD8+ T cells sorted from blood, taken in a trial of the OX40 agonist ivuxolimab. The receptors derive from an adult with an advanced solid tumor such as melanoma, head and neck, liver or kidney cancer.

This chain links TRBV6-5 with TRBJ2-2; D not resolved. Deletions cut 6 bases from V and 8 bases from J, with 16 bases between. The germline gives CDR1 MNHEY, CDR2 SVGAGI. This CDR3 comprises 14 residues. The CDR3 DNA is TGTGCCAGCAGATCTACTCATAGGGATGGGGAGCTGTTTTTT. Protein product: CASRSTHRDGELFF.

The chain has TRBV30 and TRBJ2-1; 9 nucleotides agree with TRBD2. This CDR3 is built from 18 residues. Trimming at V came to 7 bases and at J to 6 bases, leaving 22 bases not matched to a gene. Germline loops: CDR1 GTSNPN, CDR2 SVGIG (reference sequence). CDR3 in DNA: TGTGCCTACACACCCCTATGGGGTAGCGGGAGAATGGGCAATGAGCAGTTCTTC. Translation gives CAYTPLWGSGRMGNEQFF.

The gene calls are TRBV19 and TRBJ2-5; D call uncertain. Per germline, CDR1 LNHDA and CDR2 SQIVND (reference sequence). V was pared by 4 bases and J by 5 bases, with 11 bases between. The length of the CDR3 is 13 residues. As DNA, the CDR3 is TGTGCCAGTAGTAGGGCTAGTACGGAGACCCAGTACTTC. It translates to CASSRASTETQYF.

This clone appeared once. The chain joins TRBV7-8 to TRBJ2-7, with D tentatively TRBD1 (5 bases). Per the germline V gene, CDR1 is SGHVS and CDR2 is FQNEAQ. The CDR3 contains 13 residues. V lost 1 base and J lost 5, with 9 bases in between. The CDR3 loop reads CASSLDLRDEQYF. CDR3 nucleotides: TGTGCCAGCAGCTTAGACCTCAGGGACGAGCAGTACTTC.

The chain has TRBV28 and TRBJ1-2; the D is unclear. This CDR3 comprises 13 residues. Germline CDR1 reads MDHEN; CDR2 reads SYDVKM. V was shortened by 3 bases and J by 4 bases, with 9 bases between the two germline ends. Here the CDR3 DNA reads TGTGCCAGCAGTTTCGGTCAAATCTATGGCTACACCTTC. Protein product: CASSFGQIYGYTF.

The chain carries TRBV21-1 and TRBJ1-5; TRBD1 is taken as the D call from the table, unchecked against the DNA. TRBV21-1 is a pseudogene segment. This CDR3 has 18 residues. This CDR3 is CASKGAAGDLINNQPQHF. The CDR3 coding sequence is TGTGCCAGCAAAGGGGCGGCAGGGGACCTTATTAACAATCAGCCCCAGCATTTT.

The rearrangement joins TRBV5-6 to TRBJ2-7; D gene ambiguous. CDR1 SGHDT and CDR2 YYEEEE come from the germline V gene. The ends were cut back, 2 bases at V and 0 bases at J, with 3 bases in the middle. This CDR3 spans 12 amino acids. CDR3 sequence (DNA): TGTGCCAGCAGCTTCAGCTCCTACGAGCAGTACTTC. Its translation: CASSFSSYEQYF. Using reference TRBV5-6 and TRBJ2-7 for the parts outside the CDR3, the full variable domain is DAGVTQSPTHLIKTRGQQVTLRCSPKSGHDTVSWYQQALGQGPQFIFQYYEEEERQRGNFPDRFSGHQFPNYSSELNVNALLLGDSALYLCASSFSSYEQYFGPGTRLTVT.

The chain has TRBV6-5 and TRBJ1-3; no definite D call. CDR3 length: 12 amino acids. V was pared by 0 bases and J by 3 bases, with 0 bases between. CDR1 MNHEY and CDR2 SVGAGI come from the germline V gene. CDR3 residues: CASSYSGNTIYF. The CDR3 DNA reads TGTGCCAGCAGTTACTCTGGAAACACCATATATTTT.

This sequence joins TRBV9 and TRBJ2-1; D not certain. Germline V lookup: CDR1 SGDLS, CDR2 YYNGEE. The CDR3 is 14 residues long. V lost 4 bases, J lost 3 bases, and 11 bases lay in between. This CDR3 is CASSPSGGYNEQFF. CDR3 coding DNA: TGTGCCAGCAGCCCCTCCGGCGGCTACAATGAGCAGTTCTTC.

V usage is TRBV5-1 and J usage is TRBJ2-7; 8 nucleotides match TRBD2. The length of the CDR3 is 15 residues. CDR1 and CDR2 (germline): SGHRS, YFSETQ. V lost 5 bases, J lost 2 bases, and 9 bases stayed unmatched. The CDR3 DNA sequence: TGCGCCAGCAGGAGTAGGAGCGGGGGAACCTACGAGCAGTACTTC. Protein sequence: CASRSRSGGTYEQYF.

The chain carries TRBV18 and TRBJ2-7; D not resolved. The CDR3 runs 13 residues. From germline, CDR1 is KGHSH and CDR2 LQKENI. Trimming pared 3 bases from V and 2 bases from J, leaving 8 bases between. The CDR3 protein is CASSPGLTYEQYF. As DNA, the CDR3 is TGTGCCAGCTCACCGGGCTTAACCTACGAGCAGTACTTC.

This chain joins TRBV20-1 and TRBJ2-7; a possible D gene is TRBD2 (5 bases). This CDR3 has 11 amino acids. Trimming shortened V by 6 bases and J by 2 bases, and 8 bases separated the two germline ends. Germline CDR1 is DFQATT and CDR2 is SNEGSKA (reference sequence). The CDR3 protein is CSAAGAYEQYF. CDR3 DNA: TGCAGTGCAGCCGGGGCCTACGAGCAGTACTTC.

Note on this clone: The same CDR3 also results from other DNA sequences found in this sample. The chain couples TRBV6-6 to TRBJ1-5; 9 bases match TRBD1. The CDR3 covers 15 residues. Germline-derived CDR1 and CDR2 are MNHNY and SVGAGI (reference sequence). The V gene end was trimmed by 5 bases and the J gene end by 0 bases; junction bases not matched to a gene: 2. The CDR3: CASSRTGDSNQPQHF. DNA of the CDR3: TGTGCCAGCAGTCGGACAGGGGATAGCAATCAGCCCCAGCATTTT.

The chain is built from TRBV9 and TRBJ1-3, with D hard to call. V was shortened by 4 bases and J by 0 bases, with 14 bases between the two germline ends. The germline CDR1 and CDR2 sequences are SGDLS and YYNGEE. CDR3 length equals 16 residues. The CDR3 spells CASSLDGSFSGNTIYF. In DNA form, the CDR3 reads TGTGCCAGCAGCCTGGACGGTTCTTTCTCTGGAAACACCATATATTTT.

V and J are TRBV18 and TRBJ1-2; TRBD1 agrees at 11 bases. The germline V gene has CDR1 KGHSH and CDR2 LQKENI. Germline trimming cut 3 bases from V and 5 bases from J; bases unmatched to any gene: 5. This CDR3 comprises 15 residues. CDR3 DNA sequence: TGTGCCAGCTCACCGGGGACAGGGGGTCAGTATGGCTACACCTTC. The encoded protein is CASSPGTGGQYGYTF.

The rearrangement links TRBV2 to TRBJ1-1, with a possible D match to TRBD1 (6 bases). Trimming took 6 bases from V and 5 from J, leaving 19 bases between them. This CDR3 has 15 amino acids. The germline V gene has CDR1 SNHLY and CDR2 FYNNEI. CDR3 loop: CASRKESQGRTEAFF. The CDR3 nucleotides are TGTGCCAGCAGGAAGGAGAGCCAGGGGAGGACTGAAGCTTTCTTT.

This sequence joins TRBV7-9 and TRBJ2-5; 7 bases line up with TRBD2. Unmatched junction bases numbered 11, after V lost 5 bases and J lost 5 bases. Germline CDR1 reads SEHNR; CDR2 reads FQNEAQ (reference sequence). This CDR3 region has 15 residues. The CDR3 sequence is CASSASGPQQETQYF. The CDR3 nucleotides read TGTGCCAGCAGCGCTAGCGGTCCCCAGCAGGAGACCCAGTACTTC.

CDR3 protein: CASSFLRDTEAFF. Here the CDR3 DNA reads TGTGCCAGCAGCTTTCTCCGGGACACTGAAGCTTTCTTT. This chain uses TRBV7-3 with TRBJ1-1, with D hard to call. Trimming shortened V by 3 bases and J by 3 bases, and 8 bases separated the two germline ends. The CDR3 totals 13 residues. CDR1 and CDR2 from the germline V gene are SGHTA and FQGTGA.

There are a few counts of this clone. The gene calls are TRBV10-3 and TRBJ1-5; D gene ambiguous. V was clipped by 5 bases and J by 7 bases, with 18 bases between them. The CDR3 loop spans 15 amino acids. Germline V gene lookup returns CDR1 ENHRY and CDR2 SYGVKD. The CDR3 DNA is TGTGCCATCAGTACATTGGCAGGCATCAAGCAGCCCCAGCATTTT. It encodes CAISTLAGIKQPQHF.